This T cell receptor (beta chain) emerged from a study of blood T cell repertoires in COVID-19. Germline V lookup: CDR1 MNHEY, CDR2 SVGEGT. The V gene lost 2 bases and the J gene lost 7 bases, with 9 bases spanning the gap. The CDR3 runs to 12 residues. The table came from immunoSEQ multiplex PCR; TCRdb's copy has only in-frame clones and leaves some out. The sample yields about 240,000 clones, roughly 88% seen once. This clonotype was obtained from a woman in her twenties or thirties with acute or convalescent COVID-19. The source material was peripheral blood. This sequence joins TRBV6-2 or TRBV6-3 and TRBJ2-7; D uncertain. The CDR3 nucleotides are TGTGCCAGCAGTTACCCTCCAGTGGAGCAGTACTTC. Translation: CASSYPPVEQYF.